This TCR beta chain is from a study of technical replicates of blood from several donors. Germline V CDR1 and CDR2: LNHNV, YYDKDF (reference sequence). J was trimmed by 1 base and V by 1 base; bases with no gene match: 5. CDR3 length equals 16 residues. The table came from immunoSEQ multiplex PCR; TCRdb's copy has only in-frame clones and leaves some out. This table holds under 90,000 clones, about 93% found once. Sequencing was performed on T cells isolated from PBMCs. This TCR derives from a human donor in good health. V gene TRBV15 combines with J gene TRBJ1-1; TRBD1 aligns across 8 bases. The CDR3, as DNA: TGTGCCACCAGCAGAGGACTGACAGGGGAGAACACTGAAGCTTTCTTT. This encodes CATSRGLTGENTEAFF.